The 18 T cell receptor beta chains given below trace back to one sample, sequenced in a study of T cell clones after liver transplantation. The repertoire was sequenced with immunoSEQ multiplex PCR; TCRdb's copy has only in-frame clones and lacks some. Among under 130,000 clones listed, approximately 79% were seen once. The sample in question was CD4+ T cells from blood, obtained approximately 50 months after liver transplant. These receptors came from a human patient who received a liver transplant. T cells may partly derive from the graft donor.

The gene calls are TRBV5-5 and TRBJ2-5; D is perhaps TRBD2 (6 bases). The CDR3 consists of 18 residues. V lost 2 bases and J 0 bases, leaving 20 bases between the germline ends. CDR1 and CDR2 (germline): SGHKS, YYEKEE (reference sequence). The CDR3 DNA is TGTGCCAGCAGCTTCCTACATACCCCGGGAGCGTACCAAGAGACCCAGTACTTC. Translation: CASSFLHTPGAYQETQYF.

CDR3 protein: CASSLGQGTYEQYF. For the CDR3, the DNA is TGTGCCAGCAGCTTAGGGCAGGGTACCTACGAGCAGTACTTC. The rearrangement uses TRBV11-2 and TRBJ2-7; D may be TRBD1 (5 bases). Trimming left V 1 base short and J 2 bases short, with 9 bases between. The CDR3 runs to 14 residues. Looked up from germline, CDR1 is SGHAT and CDR2 is FQNNGV.

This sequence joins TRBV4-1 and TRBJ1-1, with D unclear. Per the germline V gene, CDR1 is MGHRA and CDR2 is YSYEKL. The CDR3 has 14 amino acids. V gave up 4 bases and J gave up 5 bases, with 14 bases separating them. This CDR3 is CASSPTDWGTEAFF. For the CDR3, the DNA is TGCGCCAGCAGCCCTACTGATTGGGGAACTGAAGCTTTCTTT.

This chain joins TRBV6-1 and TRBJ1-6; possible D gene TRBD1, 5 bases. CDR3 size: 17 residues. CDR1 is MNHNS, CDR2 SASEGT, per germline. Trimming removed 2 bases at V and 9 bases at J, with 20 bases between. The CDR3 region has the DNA TGTGCCAGCAGTGAAAATGGCTTCGGAGTGGGACCTTCACCCCTCCACTTT. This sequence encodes CASSENGFGVGPSPLHF.

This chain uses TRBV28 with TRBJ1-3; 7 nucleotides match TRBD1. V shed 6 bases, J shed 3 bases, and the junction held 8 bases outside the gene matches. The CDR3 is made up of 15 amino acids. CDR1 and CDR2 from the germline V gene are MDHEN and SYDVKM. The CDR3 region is CASSVTGAGGNTIYF. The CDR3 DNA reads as TGTGCCAGCAGCGTTACAGGGGCAGGTGGAAACACCATATATTTT.

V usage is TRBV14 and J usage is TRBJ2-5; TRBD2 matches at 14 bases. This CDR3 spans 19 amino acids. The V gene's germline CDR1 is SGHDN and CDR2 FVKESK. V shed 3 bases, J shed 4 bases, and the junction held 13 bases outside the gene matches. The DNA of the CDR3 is TGTGCCAGCAGCCAGAGGTTAAGACTAGCGGGAGGGTCGGCAGAGACCCAGTACTTC. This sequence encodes CASSQRLRLAGGSAETQYF. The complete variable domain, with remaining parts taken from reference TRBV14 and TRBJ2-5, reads EAGVTQFPSHSVIEKGQTVTLRCDPISGHDNLYWYRRVMGKEIKFLLHFVKESKQDESGMPNNRFLAERTGGTYSTLKVQPAELEDSGVYFCASSQRLRLAGGSAETQYFGPGTRLLVL.

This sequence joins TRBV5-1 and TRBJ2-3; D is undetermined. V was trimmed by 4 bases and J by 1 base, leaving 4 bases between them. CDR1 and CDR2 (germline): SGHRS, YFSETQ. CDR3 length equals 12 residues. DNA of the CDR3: TGCGCCAGCAGCCCAGGCACAGATACGCAGTATTTT. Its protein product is CASSPGTDTQYF.

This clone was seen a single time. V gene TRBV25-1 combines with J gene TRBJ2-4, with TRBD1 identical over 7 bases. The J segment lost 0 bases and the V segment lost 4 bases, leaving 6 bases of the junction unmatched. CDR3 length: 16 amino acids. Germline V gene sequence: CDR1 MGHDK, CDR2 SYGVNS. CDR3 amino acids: CASSVTGAGAKNIQYF. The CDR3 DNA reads TGTGCCAGCAGTGTTACAGGGGCCGGAGCCAAAAACATTCAGTACTTC.

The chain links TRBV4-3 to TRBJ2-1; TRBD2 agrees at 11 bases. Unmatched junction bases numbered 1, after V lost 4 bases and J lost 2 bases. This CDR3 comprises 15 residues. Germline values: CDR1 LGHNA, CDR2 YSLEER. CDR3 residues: CASSLSGGAYNEQFF. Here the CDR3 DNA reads TGCGCCAGCAGCCTTAGCGGGGGGGCCTACAATGAGCAGTTCTTC.

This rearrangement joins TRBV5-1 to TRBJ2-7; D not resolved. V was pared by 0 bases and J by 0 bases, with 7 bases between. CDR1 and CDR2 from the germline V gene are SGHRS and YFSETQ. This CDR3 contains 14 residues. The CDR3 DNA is TGCGCCAGCAGCTTGGCCACGAACTCCTACGAGCAGTACTTC. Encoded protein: CASSLATNSYEQYF.

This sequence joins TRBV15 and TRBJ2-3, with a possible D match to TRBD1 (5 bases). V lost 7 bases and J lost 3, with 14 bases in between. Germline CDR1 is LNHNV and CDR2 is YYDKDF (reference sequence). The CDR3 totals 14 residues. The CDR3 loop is CATTREAGTDTQYF. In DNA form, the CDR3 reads TGTGCCACCACCCGAGAGGCAGGGACAGATACGCAGTATTTT.

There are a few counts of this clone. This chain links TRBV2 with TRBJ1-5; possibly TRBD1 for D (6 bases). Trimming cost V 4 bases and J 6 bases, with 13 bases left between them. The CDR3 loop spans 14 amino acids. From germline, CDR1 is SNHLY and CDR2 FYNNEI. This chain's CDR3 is CASSAQGDSQPQHF. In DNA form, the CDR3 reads TGTGCCAGCAGTGCACAGGGAGATTCTCAGCCCCAGCATTTT.

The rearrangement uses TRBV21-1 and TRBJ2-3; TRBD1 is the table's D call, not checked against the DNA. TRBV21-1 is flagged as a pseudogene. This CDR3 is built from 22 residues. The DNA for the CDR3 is TGTGCCAGCAGCAAAGTAATAGGACAGGGGGCAAATTTGAAGAGCCGCACAGATACGCAGTATTTT. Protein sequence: CASSKVIGQGANLKSRTDTQYF.

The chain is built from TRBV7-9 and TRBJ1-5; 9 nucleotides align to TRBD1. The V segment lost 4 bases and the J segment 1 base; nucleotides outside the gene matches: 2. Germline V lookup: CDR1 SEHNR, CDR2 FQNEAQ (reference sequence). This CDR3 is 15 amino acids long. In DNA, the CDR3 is TGTGCCAGCAGCTGGGACAGGGAAAGCAATCAGCCCCAGCATTTT. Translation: CASSWDRESNQPQHF.

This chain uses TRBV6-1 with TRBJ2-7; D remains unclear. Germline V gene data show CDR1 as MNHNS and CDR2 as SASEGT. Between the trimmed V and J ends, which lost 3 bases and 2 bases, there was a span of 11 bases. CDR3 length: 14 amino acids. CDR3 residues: CASSEAGSTYEQYF. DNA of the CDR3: TGTGCCAGCAGTGAGGCCGGGTCCACCTACGAGCAGTACTTC.

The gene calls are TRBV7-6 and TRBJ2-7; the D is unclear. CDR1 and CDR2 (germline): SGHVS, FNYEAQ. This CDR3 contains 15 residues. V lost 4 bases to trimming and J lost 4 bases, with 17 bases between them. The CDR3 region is CASSSEPGSLYEQYF. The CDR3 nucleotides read TGTGCCAGCAGCTCCGAACCCGGGTCCTTATACGAGCAGTACTTC.

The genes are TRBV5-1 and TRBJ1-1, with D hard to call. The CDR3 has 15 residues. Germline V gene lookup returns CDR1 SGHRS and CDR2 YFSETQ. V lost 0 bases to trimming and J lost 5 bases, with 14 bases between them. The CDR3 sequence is CASSLEIRARTEAFF. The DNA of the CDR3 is TGCGCCAGCAGCTTGGAGATTCGGGCGCGAACTGAAGCTTTCTTT.

Written as DNA, the CDR3 is TGTGCCAGCAGACCTAGGCGGAGGGGGCAGGACGGGGAGCTGTTTTTT. Its protein product is CASRPRRRGQDGELFF. This chain joins TRBV11-1 and TRBJ2-2; tentatively, D is TRBD1 (7 bases). V shed 6 bases and J shed 7 bases, with 21 bases lying between them. This CDR3 is 16 amino acids long. Germline loops: CDR1 SGHAT, CDR2 FQDESV (reference sequence).